These T cell receptor beta chains were read from a single sample in a study of human CD8 memory T cell subsets. TCRdb re-analyzed the 5' RACE reads; it lists each CDR3 protein once, without DNA. The sample table sets out some 7,900 distinct CDR3 sequences. Sequenced: CD8+ T cells from PBMCs. These TCRs come from a human donor in good health. The CDR3 runs from the conserved cysteine through the conserved F or W. Not all rows give a size; the values are once, few, many and, for expanded clones, a class.

V	J	length	size	CDR3
TRBV5-1	TRBJ2-2	12	-	CASSLGAGELFF
TRBV30	TRBJ1-5	14	-	CAWSETGPYQPQHF
TRBV20-1	TRBJ2-7	14	-	CSARLLAGGYEQYF
TRBV10-1	TRBJ2-2	16	-	CASSEPRGPNTGELFF
TRBV3-1	TRBJ2-1	15	-	CASSQEASSYNEQFF
TRBV7-9	TRBJ1-2	14	-	CASSFLGGDYGYTF
TRBV7-7	TRBJ2-1	18	-	CASSLNPALAGDGNEQFF
TRBV29-1	TRBJ2-7	16	-	CSVEDDQGVDGYEQYF
TRBV15	TRBJ2-3	15	-	CATSRDRTRRDTQYF
TRBV2	TRBJ1-5	14	-	CASRDSYSNQPQHF
TRBV7-9	TRBJ2-7	12	medium-sized	CASSSSAPEQYF
TRBV2	TRBJ2-2	15	-	CASRDSSSNTGELFF
TRBV20-1	TRBJ2-1	19	medium-sized	CSARSFAYGTSGIADEQFF
TRBV13	TRBJ2-5	14	-	CASSLGRGFETQYF
TRBV19	TRBJ2-1	11	-	CASSLVGEQFF
TRBV5-1	TRBJ2-3	13	-	CASSLYLAGTQYF
TRBV3-1	TRBJ2-3	14	-	CASSQGRATDTQYF
TRBV7-9	TRBJ1-1	13	-	CASIGVSGAEAFF
TRBV28	TRBJ2-7	16	-	CASSLPPGTGSYEQYF
TRBV29-1	TRBJ2-7	14	medium-sized	CSVVPSGRSYEQYF
TRBV25-1	TRBJ2-7	14	-	CASSTGTVFPQQYF
TRBV5-6	TRBJ2-1	12	-	CASSLSSEEQFF
TRBV15	TRBJ1-5	13	-	CATNPTGYQPQHF
TRBV20-1	TRBJ2-3	13	-	CSADTGDTDTQYF
TRBV9	TRBJ2-7	14	-	CASSVGVSSYEQYF
TRBV10-1	TRBJ2-1	16	-	CASSYTSGGARNEQFF
TRBV6-4	TRBJ2-1	17	-	CASSEIAGVPLGNEQFF
TRBV24-1	TRBJ2-1	15	-	CATSDRPLGMNEQFF
TRBV5-4	TRBJ2-2	12	-	CASSYDTGELFF
TRBV27	TRBJ2-7	15	-	CASSPPGLAAYEQYF
TRBV27	TRBJ1-2	16	-	CASSLSFGTVNYGYTF
TRBV27	TRBJ2-7	13	-	CASRTQGWNEQYF
TRBV20-1	TRBJ2-2	15	-	CSARGYGASTGELFF
TRBV28	TRBJ2-7	14	medium-sized	CASSLAGAGYEQYF
TRBV13	TRBJ1-1	14	-	CASSSRDGDTEAFF
TRBV12-3/TRBV12-4	TRBJ2-1	15	-	CASSLISGGAGEQFF
TRBV4-1	TRBJ2-1	14	-	CASSQGQNVDEQFF
TRBV5-6	TRBJ2-5	15	-	CASSPGTTMEETQYF